The 18 T cell receptor beta chains below all came from one sample that was sequenced in a study of shared T cell receptors in the human thymus. Generated by immunoSEQ multiplex PCR, the TCRdb table keeps only in-frame clones and is missing some. The sample lists hundreds of thousands of clones; just under 95% were seen once. The sample taken for sequencing was thymocytes. The receptors stem from a human donor.

This clone was seen a few times. V is TRBV7-8 and J is TRBJ1-1, with 10 bases lining up with TRBD1. With V trimmed by 2 bases and J by 8 bases, 2 bases remained unmatched. CDR1 is SGHVS and CDR2 is FQNEAQ in the germline V gene. The CDR3 spans 13 residues. The CDR3 sequence: CASSLRDRGEAFF. The DNA for the CDR3 is TGTGCCAGCAGCTTACGGGACAGGGGAGAAGCTTTCTTT.

The chain has TRBV15 and TRBJ1-2; 7 nucleotides agree with TRBD1. Germline V gene sequence: CDR1 LNHNV, CDR2 YYDKDF (reference sequence). The V segment lost 0 bases and the J segment 4 bases; nucleotides outside the gene matches: 5. The CDR3 sequence is 15 residues long. The CDR3 here is CATSRDHGDSYGYTF. The CDR3 bases are TGTGCCACCAGCAGAGATCATGGGGACAGCTATGGCTACACCTTC.

The gene calls are TRBV27 and TRBJ2-7, with 10 bases identical to TRBD1. The CDR3 length is 15 residues. In germline, CDR1 is MNHEY, CDR2 SMNVEV (reference sequence). V dropped 5 bases and J dropped 1; count of bases not matched to a gene: 5. This CDR3 is CASSGGTGESYEQYF. The CDR3 DNA reads TGTGCCAGCAGTGGGGGGACAGGGGAATCCTACGAGCAGTACTTC.

This clone was observed a single time. The V call is TRBV28, the J call TRBJ1-2, with D hard to call. This CDR3 has 12 residues. CDR1 MDHEN and CDR2 SYDVKM come from the germline V gene. V was shortened by 7 bases and J by 2 bases, with 8 bases between the two germline ends. DNA of the CDR3: TGTGCCAGCACGAGCGGCAACTATGGCTACACCTTC. Amino acids: CASTSGNYGYTF.

The chain links TRBV28 to TRBJ2-7; TRBD2 matches at 9 bases. CDR3 size: 16 residues. V trimming: 4 bases; J trimming: 6 bases; junction bases outside the gene matches: 13. Germline V gene lookup returns CDR1 MDHEN and CDR2 SYDVKM. The CDR3 sequence: CASSSLAGVLVCEQYF. As DNA, the CDR3 is TGTGCCAGCAGTTCATTAGCGGGAGTCCTGGTCTGCGAGCAGTACTTC. Based on the CDR3 plus reference TRBV28 and TRBJ2-7, the full variable domain is DVKVTQSSRYLVKRTGEKVFLECVQDMDHENMFWYRQDPGLGLRLIYFSYDVKMKEKGDIPEGYSVSREKKERFSLILESASTNQTSMYLCASSSLAGVLVCEQYFGPGTRLTVT.

The chain is built from TRBV29-1 and TRBJ1-1, with 7 bases identical to TRBD1. Trimming cost V 3 bases and J 1 base; bases outside gene matches: 8. The CDR3 is 15 amino acids. In germline, CDR1 is SQVTM, CDR2 ANQGSEA. The CDR3 loop is CSVDYLRTGNTEAFF. DNA of the CDR3: TGCAGCGTTGATTACCTCCGGACAGGGAACACTGAAGCTTTCTTT. Drawing the rest from reference TRBV29-1 and TRBJ1-1, the complete variable domain is SAVISQKPSRDICQRGTSLTIQCQVDSQVTMMFWYRQQPGQSLTLIATANQGSEATYESGFVIDKFPISRPNLTFSTLTVSNMSPEDSSIYLCSVDYLRTGNTEAFFGQGTRLTVV.

J is TRBJ2-7 and V is TRBV10-1; perhaps D is TRBD1 or TRBD2 (5 bases each). The CDR3 covers 13 residues. V shed 9 bases and J shed 0 bases, with 12 bases lying between them. Germline CDR1 WNHNN, CDR2 SYGVQD (reference sequence). CDR3 loop: CASHRDHSYEQYF. As DNA, the CDR3 is TGCGCCAGTCACCGGGACCACTCCTACGAGCAGTACTTC.

The V gene is TRBV28, the J gene TRBJ2-7, with D possibly matching TRBD2 (5 bases). Deletions cut 4 bases from V and 3 bases from J, with 10 bases between. The CDR3 runs to 13 residues. CDR1 and CDR2 (germline): MDHEN, SYDVKM. The CDR3 region is CASSSSGNYEQYF. For the CDR3, the DNA is TGTGCCAGCAGTTCCTCCGGGAACTACGAGCAGTACTTC.

The chain employs TRBV21-1 and TRBJ2-5; TRBD2, the table's D call, lacks a check against the DNA. TRBV21-1 is termed a pseudogene. This CDR3 has 15 residues. This CDR3 reads CASSRVNRDSATQYF. CDR3 DNA: TGTGCCAGCAGCAGAGTAAACCGGGACTCCGCAACCCAGTACTTC.

The chain is built from TRBV5-1 and TRBJ2-7; TRBD2 agrees at 10 bases. The CDR3 is made up of 16 amino acids. With V trimmed by 1 base and J by 3 bases, 7 bases remained unmatched. Germline lookup yields CDR1 SGHRS and CDR2 YFSETQ. The CDR3 DNA reads as TGCGCCAGCAGCTTGAGGCTAGCGGGAGTCATCTACGAGCAGTACTTC. Translation gives CASSLRLAGVIYEQYF.

This chain links TRBV14 with TRBJ1-4; tentative D call: TRBD1 (5 bases). Trimming removed 0 bases at V and 1 base at J, with 9 bases between. The CDR3 has 16 amino acids. Germline V gene lookup returns CDR1 SGHDN and CDR2 FVKESK. The CDR3 reads CASSQERQRTNEKLFF. DNA of the CDR3: TGTGCCAGCAGCCAAGAGCGACAGCGAACTAATGAAAAACTGTTTTTT.

This rearrangement joins TRBV11-2 to TRBJ2-5; D is ambiguous. V gave up 0 bases and J gave up 3 bases, with 14 bases separating them. This CDR3 has 16 residues. Germline CDR1 is SGHAT and CDR2 is FQNNGV. The CDR3 reads CASSLDWSIGKETQYF. The CDR3 DNA sequence: TGTGCCAGCAGCTTAGATTGGAGCATAGGCAAAGAGACCCAGTACTTC.

The chain joins TRBV28 to TRBJ1-1; 7 nucleotides match TRBD1. V gave up 4 bases and J gave up 5 bases; unmatched junction bases: 7. Germline V CDR1 and CDR2: MDHEN, SYDVKM. The CDR3 has 14 amino acids. For the CDR3, the DNA is TGTGCCAGCAGTTGGGGGACAGCAGGGACTGAAGCTTTCTTT. Protein: CASSWGTAGTEAFF.

J is TRBJ2-3 and V is TRBV5-4; possibly TRBD1 for D (6 bases). Trimming stripped 5 bases from V and 3 bases from J, with 10 bases between. The CDR3 contains 13 residues. Germline V gene sequence: CDR1 SGHNT, CDR2 YYREEE (reference sequence). CDR3 region: CASRKGHTDTQYF. CDR3 coding DNA: TGTGCCAGCAGAAAGGGACATACAGATACGCAGTATTTT. The entire variable domain, with the rest obtained from reference TRBV5-4 and TRBJ2-3, is as follows: ETGVTQSPTHLIKTRGQQVTLRCSSQSGHNTVSWYQQALGQGPQFIFQYYREEENGRGNFPPRFSGLQFPNYSSELNVNALELDDSALYLCASRKGHTDTQYFGPGTRLTVL.

The genes are TRBV5-1 and TRBJ2-7, with D maybe TRBD2 (6 bases). Germline loops: CDR1 SGHRS, CDR2 YFSETQ. The V end was cut by 1 base, the J end by 2 bases, with 19 bases between. The CDR3 runs 17 residues. CDR3 in amino acids: CASSLKPVRRGPYEQYF. The CDR3, as DNA: TGCGCCAGCAGCTTGAAGCCTGTCCGGAGGGGACCCTACGAGCAGTACTTC.

CDR3 loop: CASSLTGPSGAGVWETQYF. Here the CDR3 DNA reads TGTGCCAGCAGTTTAACAGGGCCCTCAGGAGCGGGAGTCTGGGAGACCCAGTACTTC. The chain carries TRBV28 and TRBJ2-5, with 8 positions matching TRBD2. Germline CDR1 reads MDHEN; CDR2 reads SYDVKM. V shed 2 bases and J 5 bases; nucleotides not matched to a gene: 19. This CDR3 spans 19 amino acids.

The chain has TRBV27 and TRBJ2-3; 7 bases align to TRBD2. The V and J ends lost 4 bases and 2 bases, in that order; junction bases with no gene match: 12. The CDR3 has 17 amino acids. Per the germline V gene, CDR1 is MNHEY and CDR2 is SMNVEV (reference sequence). The CDR3 here is CASSWAGAHPDTDTQYF. The CDR3 DNA sequence: TGTGCCAGCAGTTGGGCGGGAGCCCACCCTGACACAGATACGCAGTATTTT.

This chain joins TRBV7-9 and TRBJ1-2, with 9 bases aligning to TRBD1. V shed 3 bases and J 2 bases; nucleotides not matched to a gene: 13. Germline V gene data show CDR1 as SEHNR and CDR2 as FQNEAQ (reference sequence). The CDR3 runs 18 residues. This chain's CDR3 is CASSFRTGGDRVNYGYTF. Here the CDR3 DNA reads TGTGCCAGCAGCTTCCGTACAGGTGGGGACAGGGTCAACTATGGCTACACCTTC.